This T cell receptor (beta chain) stems from a study of shared clonotypes between healthy human individuals (dated by TCRdb to 2018 to 2020). Describing the broader study: A couple of women and three men aged 18 to 49 years were included in the cohort. Different laboratories and diverse techniques were used to prepare libraries and sequence TCR repertoires, to increase sequencing depth and limit assay-specific biases. To estimate repertoire size and how much clonotypes are shared between individuals, the study performed deep sequencing of blood TCR repertoires from 4 to 6 healthy adults. Per donor, leukapheresis produced somewhere between about 0.8 and 9.5 billion PBMCs.

This clone was counted a single time. Its antigen is unknown. No base quality information exists; no much larger clone differs at one position. Here is what the overall study found, with its caveats: Pairwise subsampling led to the expectation that sequencing depth would affect the degree of clonotype sharing among donors. The small number of donors limited the genetic and exposure-history diversity represented. Sampling was limited to blood, and TCR repertoires in tissue likely differ from TCR repertoires in blood.

Using the deep immunoSEQ assay, TCR CDR3 regions were amplified from genomic DNA by multiplex PCR. Extracted genomic DNA from each cell subset was distributed evenly across all wells of several immunoSEQ 96-well plates, and each plate was treated as a replicate. For unsorted PBMC, 250 to 350 ng of genomic DNA, equivalent to 30,000 to 35,000 T cell genomes, went into each replicate PCR. Genomic DNA from unsorted PBMC was sequenced over ten immunoSEQ deep assay plates. The purified libraries were quantified using a Qubit 3.0 fluorometer, sized with a Bioanalyzer 2100, and then quantified again using the KAPA Library Quantification kit. Every immunoSEQ 96-well plate was sequenced on a dedicated single-read 150-cycle Illumina NextSeq 550 flow cell. The original methods were these. Because the immunoSEQ output held only junctional sequences and lacked quality scores, the filtering could not match the filtering applied to full-length reads. To assign V/J genes and CDR3, sequences were annotated against IMGT germline references using PyIR, a Python wrapper for IgBLAST v1.9. Reads with weak V/J assignments (E-value above 1e-6), missing CDR3, stop codons, out-of-frame junctions, or ambiguous translated residues were removed. V3J clonotypes were defined as sequences sharing an identical inferred V gene, J gene, and CDR3 amino acid sequence. The percentage overlap between two repertoires was calculated by dividing the number of shared unique clonotypes by the size of the smaller repertoire. Richness of each repertoire was evaluated using RTK rarefaction, the Chao1 estimator, and Recon v2.1 estimates of unobserved clonotypes. TCRdb carries this immuneACCESS record with in-frame sequences only. Its versions omit some clonotypes, under half of them owing to an unresolved V gene in the studies checked, with the rest unexplained. The DNA was the basis for D and trimming; V, J and clone size are from that table. Present in this sample are about 480,000 clones, more than 65% of which were seen just once. The top ten clones comprise 10% to 15% of the sample.

Via the germline V gene (reference sequence), CDR1 is SEHNR and CDR2 FQNEAQ. The CDR3, from cysteine to phenylalanine, totals 13 residues. Only the CDR3 DNA is retained, 39 bases long and in frame from the first base. Trimming takes 1 base from V and 5 bases from J, and the germline ends sit 6 bases apart. Donors were healthy HIV-negative adults with no recently reported acute infections or vaccinations. Every donor was a Caucasian adult living in Nashville, Tennessee, USA. For unsorted samples, tens of millions of PBMCs were counted, and genomic DNA was extracted using the QIAamp DNA Blood Mini kit. Blood was collected by leukapheresis, and PBMCs were isolated by Ficoll-Histopaque density gradient centrifugation and then cryopreserved in liquid nitrogen vapor phase.

The V gene is TRBV7-9 and the J gene is TRBJ2-1; there is no confident call for the D gene. Sequenced input: PBMCs. This TCR derives from a woman aged 40 to 50 in good health. Some clones in this sample may be carry-over from other donors' samples. CDR3 loop: CASSLGWDNEQFF. The nucleotides are TGTGCCAGCAGCTTAGGTTGGGACAATGAGCAGTTCTTC.